The entry below describes one TCR beta chain. Other DNA sequences in the sample encode the same CDR3. The sample comes from a study of blood T cell repertoires in COVID-19. CDR3 length: 14 amino acids. Per germline, CDR1 LNHDA and CDR2 SQIVND (reference sequence). J lost 5 bases, V lost 5 bases, and 7 bases had no gene match. TCRdb's table, derived via immunoSEQ multiplex PCR, lists solely in-frame clones and lacks some. The table has approximately 250,000 clones, approximately 86% seen once; the top ten hold around 5%. This receptor was identified in a woman aged 55-69 years with COVID-19, enrolled during active disease. The chain couples TRBV19 to TRBJ2-5, with 8 nucleotides matching TRBD2. Sample: peripheral blood. This chain's CDR3 is CASSSGRAGETQYF. The CDR3 DNA sequence: TGTGCCAGTAGTTCCGGGAGGGCCGGGGAGACCCAGTACTTC.